Included here is one TCR beta chain sequence, with context. The antigen remains undetermined. The data were taken from a study of cytomegalovirus exposure and HLA in healthy donors. Overall study results and limits: It was likely that a cluster of highly shared sequence variants was a sequencing artifact.

Researchers ran the PCR with 60 Vbeta and 13 Jbeta primers. TCRdb's table, derived via immunoSEQ multiplex PCR, lists solely in-frame clones and lacks some. The sample lists 110,000 or so clones, 70% to 80% seen once, with about 15% in the top ten. The CDR3 totals 15 residues. The ends were cut back, 6 bases at V and 5 bases at J, with 19 bases in the middle. Germline V gene sequence: CDR1 MNHNY, CDR2 SVGAGI (reference sequence). Donors were nominally healthy when sampled, though unrecorded immune exposures were likely. The specimen was PBMCs. The rearrangement joins TRBV6-6 to TRBJ1-1; TRBD1 is a possible D gene (5 bases). This receptor was obtained from a man between 45 and 60 years old in good health and CMV-seropositive. CDR3 nucleotides: TGTGCCAGCAGGCTTTCCGACAGCAAAAGGACTGAAGCTTTCTTT. It specifies CASRLSDSKRTEAFF.